These 30 T cell receptor beta chains share one sample of origin, sequenced in a study of blood T cell repertoires in COVID-19. Here immunoSEQ multiplex PCR was the method, and the copy in TCRdb shows in-frame clones only, minus some. The table has 25,000 to 40,000 clones, roughly 86% seen once. Material: peripheral blood. The receptors were gathered from a human donor with active COVID-19. The donor label of this sample is uncertain.

The chain links TRBV7-2 to TRBJ2-7; the D gene is possibly TRBD1 (5 bases). The germline V gene encodes CDR1 SGHTA and CDR2 FQGNSA. The CDR3 has 16 amino acids. V was trimmed by 1 base and J by 3 bases, leaving 16 bases between them. The CDR3 is CASSLGVRTQGYEQYF. The CDR3 nucleotides are TGTGCCAGCAGCTTAGGGGTGCGGACACAAGGCTACGAGCAGTACTTC.

V is TRBV6-5 and J is TRBJ1-1, with unresolved D. Trimming removed 8 bases at V and 1 base at J, with 14 bases between. This CDR3 is built from 14 residues. Per the germline V gene, CDR1 is MNHEY and CDR2 is SVGAGI. This CDR3 reads CASRKYYENTEAFF. The CDR3 DNA reads as TGTGCCAGCCGAAAATACTATGAGAACACTGAAGCTTTCTTT.

The chain uses TRBV19 and TRBJ1-6; D is undetermined. The V end was cut by 7 bases, the J end by 0 bases, with 10 bases between. This CDR3 has 15 amino acids. Germline V gives CDR1 LNHDA, CDR2 SQIVND (reference sequence). CDR3 sequence reads: CASTLQSSYNSPLHF. The DNA of the CDR3 is TGTGCCAGTACCCTACAGAGCTCCTATAATTCACCCCTCCACTTT. Based on the CDR3 plus reference TRBV19 and TRBJ1-6, the full variable domain is DGGITQSPKYLFRKEGQNVTLSCEQNLNHDAMYWYRQDPGQGLRLIYYSQIVNDFQKGDIAEGYSVSREKKESFPLTVTSAQKNPTAFYLCASTLQSSYNSPLHFGNGTRLTVT.

The chain combines TRBV11-2 with TRBJ2-7; maybe TRBD2 (6 bases). Looked up from germline, CDR1 is SGHAT and CDR2 is FQNNGV. V was cut by 5 bases and J by 2 bases, with 16 bases left in between. This CDR3 has 15 amino acids. The CDR3 region has the DNA TGTGCCAGCAGCGCCCGATCGGGGGTTCCCTACGAGCAGTACTTC. Translation: CASSARSGVPYEQYF.

This clone was observed once. The V gene is TRBV9, the J gene TRBJ2-7, with 11 positions matching TRBD1. The germline gives CDR1 SGDLS, CDR2 YYNGEE. This CDR3 region has 18 residues. Trimming cost V 0 bases and J 3 bases; bases outside gene matches: 11. CDR3 residues: CASSVDEGQGVFFYEQYF. The DNA of the CDR3 is TGTGCCAGCAGCGTAGATGAGGGACAGGGGGTTTTTTTCTACGAGCAGTACTTC.

The chain couples TRBV9 to TRBJ2-1; TRBD2 matches 7 bases. CDR3 length: 15 amino acids. Trimming at V came to 0 bases and at J to 6 bases, leaving 6 bases not matched to a gene. Per the germline V gene, CDR1 is SGDLS and CDR2 is YYNGEE. The CDR3 bases are TGTGCCAGCAGCGTAGTTCCGGGGGAGGGCAATGAGCAGTTCTTC. It yields the protein CASSVVPGEGNEQFF.

The CDR3: CASSMGSGGSYEQYF. The CDR3 nucleotides are TGTGCCAGTAGTATGGGGTCAGGGGGCTCCTACGAGCAGTACTTC. The V gene is TRBV19, the J gene TRBJ2-7; TRBD1 aligns across 7 bases. Trimming at V came to 3 bases and at J to 0 bases, leaving 5 bases not matched to a gene. The V gene's germline CDR1 is LNHDA and CDR2 SQIVND (reference sequence). CDR3 length: 15 amino acids.

The chain is built from TRBV4-3 and TRBJ1-2; possible D gene TRBD1, 5 bases. The V end lost 1 base, the J end lost 5 bases, and 14 bases lay between the germline ends. Germline V lookup: CDR1 LGHNA, CDR2 YSLEER. The CDR3 sequence is 15 residues long. The CDR3: CASSQGMTDPYGYTF. The CDR3 DNA follows: TGCGCCAGCAGCCAAGGGATGACAGATCCTTATGGCTACACCTTC.

This rearrangement joins TRBV6-2 or TRBV6-3 to TRBJ1-5; the match to TRBD1 covers 7 bases. The V gene end was trimmed by 4 bases and the J gene end by 0 bases; junction bases not matched to a gene: 6. The CDR3 sequence is 16 residues long. CDR1 and CDR2 (germline): MNHEY, SVGEGT. The chain's CDR3 is CASSSTGAHSNQPQHF. The CDR3 coding sequence is TGTGCCAGCAGTTCCACAGGGGCCCATAGCAATCAGCCCCAGCATTTT.

This clone is a singleton in its sample. The V call is TRBV5-6, the J call TRBJ1-1, with unresolved D. V was pared by 2 bases and J by 5 bases, with 16 bases between. Germline-derived CDR1 and CDR2 are SGHDT and YYEEEE. This CDR3 comprises 15 residues. The CDR3: CASSFKGSGFTEAFF. The CDR3 DNA follows: TGTGCCAGCAGCTTCAAAGGTTCGGGTTTTACTGAAGCTTTCTTT. Based on the CDR3 plus reference TRBV5-6 and TRBJ1-1, the full variable domain is DAGVTQSPTHLIKTRGQQVTLRCSPKSGHDTVSWYQQALGQGPQFIFQYYEEEERQRGNFPDRFSGHQFPNYSSELNVNALLLGDSALYLCASSFKGSGFTEAFFGQGTRLTVV.

This clone was counted a few times. The V and J genes are TRBV7-8 and TRBJ1-2; possible D gene TRBD1, 6 bases. Germline V lookup: CDR1 SGHVS, CDR2 FQNEAQ. Trimming left V 5 bases short and J 8 bases short, with 18 bases between. CDR3 size: 14 residues. The CDR3 spells CASSPADRPAGYTF. In DNA, the CDR3 is TGTGCCAGCAGCCCCGCTGACAGGCCCGCCGGCTACACCTTC.

This chain connects TRBV18 to TRBJ1-3; tentatively, D is TRBD1 (6 bases). V gave up 2 bases and J gave up 0 bases, with 8 bases separating them. The CDR3 runs 15 residues. Germline CDR1 and CDR2: KGHSH and LQKENI. CDR3 coding DNA: TGTGCCAGCTCACCAAGGGGGATCTCTGGAAACACCATATATTTT. It is translated as CASSPRGISGNTIYF.

A few counts support this clone. The rearrangement uses TRBV5-4 and TRBJ2-7, with TRBD2 matching 13 bases. The CDR3 consists of 17 residues. The germline V gene has CDR1 SGHNT and CDR2 YYREEE (reference sequence). V shed 0 bases and J 3 bases; nucleotides not matched to a gene: 6. The CDR3 protein is CASSLGGGLAGLYEQYF. For the CDR3, the DNA is TGTGCCAGCAGCTTGGGTGGGGGACTAGCGGGGCTCTACGAGCAGTACTTC.

V is TRBV19 and J is TRBJ1-6; D possibly corresponds to TRBD1 (6 bases). Germline loops: CDR1 LNHDA, CDR2 SQIVND (reference sequence). V was pared by 5 bases and J by 5 bases, with 13 bases between. This CDR3 comprises 15 residues. In DNA, the CDR3 is TGTGCCAGTAGTCTGGGGACATTTCATAATTCACCCCTCCACTTT. Residues: CASSLGTFHNSPLHF.

The chain has TRBV4-3 and TRBJ2-7; a weak D match, TRBD2 (5 bases). This CDR3 comprises 14 residues. The V end was cut by 5 bases, the J end by 4 bases, with 15 bases between. Per germline, CDR1 LGHNA and CDR2 YSLEER. CDR3 amino acids: CASSVSRGNYEQYF. DNA of the CDR3: TGCGCCAGCAGCGTCAGCAGAGGGAATTACGAGCAGTACTTC.

The CDR3 DNA sequence: TGTGCCAGCTCACCACGGGTGGGGCGCACAGATACGCAGTATTTT. It translates to CASSPRVGRTDTQYF. V and J are TRBV18 and TRBJ2-3, with a tentative D call TRBD1 (5 bases). From germline, CDR1 is KGHSH and CDR2 LQKENI. CDR3 size: 15 residues. The germline V and J ends were trimmed by 1 base and 1 base, with 9 bases remaining between them.

The V and J genes are TRBV5-4 and TRBJ2-3; D call uncertain. Trimming took 2 bases from V and 2 from J, leaving 9 bases between them. The CDR3 is made up of 14 amino acids. Germline V gives CDR1 SGHNT, CDR2 YYREEE (reference sequence). The CDR3, as DNA: TGTGCCAGCAGCTTTGAGCATCCCACAGATACGCAGTATTTT. Translated: CASSFEHPTDTQYF. Complete variable domain (other parts from reference TRBV5-4 and TRBJ2-3): ETGVTQSPTHLIKTRGQQVTLRCSSQSGHNTVSWYQQALGQGPQFIFQYYREEENGRGNFPPRFSGLQFPNYSSELNVNALELDDSALYLCASSFEHPTDTQYFGPGTRLTVL.

This clone was seen more than once but under ten times. The CDR3 DNA is TGTGCCAGCAGAGGACAGGTTCAGCCCCAGCATTTT. Its protein product is CASRGQVQPQHF. The chain is built from TRBV2 and TRBJ1-5; 7 bases fit TRBD1. The length of the CDR3 is 12 residues. The V gene's germline CDR1 is SNHLY and CDR2 FYNNEI. After removal of 6 bases from V and 6 bases from J, the junction contained 2 bases not matched to a gene. Supplemented by reference TRBV2 and TRBJ1-5, the full variable domain reads EPEVTQTPSHQVTQMGQEVILRCVPISNHLYFYWYRQILGQKVEFLVSFYNNEISEKSEIFDDQFSVERPDGSNFTLKIRSTKLEDSAMYFCASRGQVQPQHFGDGTRLSIL.

The chain joins TRBV2 to TRBJ2-7; D possibly corresponds to TRBD2 (5 bases). Trimming left V 10 bases short and J 9 bases short, with 25 bases between. Per germline, CDR1 SNHLY and CDR2 FYNNEI. The CDR3 loop spans 14 amino acids. DNA of the CDR3: TGTGCCACCCGGGATCGGGGTCAGCCCGGAGGGCAGTACTTC. It specifies CATRDRGQPGGQYF.

The chain combines TRBV7-6 with TRBJ1-1; perhaps TRBD1 as D (6 bases). Germline loops: CDR1 SGHVS, CDR2 FNYEAQ. This CDR3 contains 11 residues. V gave up 2 bases and J gave up 8 bases, with 6 bases separating them. The CDR3 sequence is CASSLQGEAFF. The CDR3 DNA is TGTGCCAGCAGCTTACAGGGGGAAGCTTTCTTT.

This chain uses TRBV29-1 with TRBJ2-7; 7 positions agree with TRBD2. Germline CDR1 and CDR2: SQVTM and ANQGSEA. This CDR3 has 15 residues. V trimming: 3 bases; J trimming: 3 bases; junction bases outside the gene matches: 11. The CDR3 spells CSVEGTGTNYYEQYF. The CDR3 nucleotides read TGCAGCGTTGAGGGGACCGGGACTAACTACTACGAGCAGTACTTC.

This clone came up a few times. This chain joins TRBV18 and TRBJ1-1; the match to TRBD1 covers 8 bases. CDR1 is KGHSH and CDR2 is LQKENI in the germline V gene. V shed 1 base, J shed 4 bases, and the junction held 8 bases outside the gene matches. CDR3 length equals 16 residues. The DNA of the CDR3 is TGTGCCAGCTCACCACAGGGAGGACAGGGCCGCACTGAAGCTTTCTTT. As protein: CASSPQGGQGRTEAFF.

There are a few counts of this clone. The chain has TRBV6-6 and TRBJ1-2; D call uncertain. There are 13 residues in the CDR3. The germline V gene encodes CDR1 MNHNY and CDR2 SVGAGI (reference sequence). With 6 bases removed from V and 8 bases from J, the gap between germline ends came to 16 bases. The CDR3 nucleotides read TGTGCCAGCAGCCCCTTCGGGTCGCAAGGCTACACCTTC. Amino acid sequence: CASSPFGSQGYTF.

The rearrangement uses TRBV3-1 (or the pseudogene TRBV3-2) and TRBJ1-5; 7 bases line up with TRBD1. The germline V gene has CDR1 LGHDT and CDR2 YNNKEL (reference sequence). J was trimmed by 2 bases and V by 3 bases; bases with no gene match: 10. The CDR3 has 17 residues. CDR3 DNA: TGTGCCAGCAGCCACTTTAACAGGGGAGAGGGCAATCAGCCCCAGCATTTT. Protein product: CASSHFNRGEGNQPQHF.

In nucleotides, the CDR3 is TGTGCCAGCTCACCACTGACGGGGGGAGCGAACACCGGGGAGCTGTTTTTT. This encodes CASSPLTGGANTGELFF. This rearrangement joins TRBV18 to TRBJ2-2; 7 nucleotides agree with TRBD2. Germline CDR1 KGHSH, CDR2 LQKENI. Trimming at V came to 1 base and at J to 0 bases, leaving 5 bases not matched to a gene. The CDR3 consists of 17 residues.

This chain joins TRBV18 and TRBJ1-6; perhaps TRBD1 as D (5 bases). The CDR3 length is 15 residues. CDR1 is KGHSH and CDR2 is LQKENI in the germline V gene. The V and J ends lost 3 bases and 8 bases respectively, with 14 bases between them. CDR3 loop: CASSPAGRRDSPLHF. As DNA, the CDR3 is TGTGCCAGCTCACCGGCAGGGAGGAGGGATTCACCCCTCCACTTT.

The chain has TRBV18 and TRBJ2-7, with 11 bases lining up with TRBD2. The CDR3 sequence is 15 residues long. The germline V gene encodes CDR1 KGHSH and CDR2 LQKENI. After removal of 2 bases from V and 1 base from J, the junction contained 1 base not matched to a gene. The CDR3 nucleotides read TGTGCCAGCTCACCAACTAGCGGGGGATCCTACGAGCAGTACTTC. This sequence encodes CASSPTSGGSYEQYF.

DNA of the CDR3: TGCAGCGTTGCTCGCGGCAACGAGCAGTACTTC. As protein: CSVARGNEQYF. The chain has TRBV29-1 and TRBJ2-7; no firm D call. The V gene lost 4 bases and the J gene lost 5 bases, with 9 bases spanning the gap. CDR1 and CDR2 from the germline V gene are SQVTM and ANQGSEA. This CDR3 has 11 amino acids.

V usage is TRBV6-2 or TRBV6-3 and J usage is TRBJ2-1; TRBD1 is a possible D gene (7 bases). V shed 2 bases and J shed 4 bases, with 12 bases lying between them. CDR3 length: 15 amino acids. Germline CDR1 and CDR2: MNHEY and SVGEGT. CDR3 amino acids: CASSYGGTVYNEQFF. DNA for the CDR3: TGTGCCAGCAGTTACGGCGGGACAGTGTACAATGAGCAGTTCTTC.

The J gene is TRBJ2-2, the V gene TRBV7-2; weak D call: TRBD2 (6 bases). CDR3 length equals 16 residues. Germline V lookup: CDR1 SGHTA, CDR2 FQGNSA. Trimming pared 5 bases from V and 5 bases from J, leaving 18 bases between. CDR3 bases: TGTGCCAGCAGCCCCTCGGGGCTGGGGGGAACCGGGGAGCTGTTTTTT. This codes for CASSPSGLGGTGELFF.